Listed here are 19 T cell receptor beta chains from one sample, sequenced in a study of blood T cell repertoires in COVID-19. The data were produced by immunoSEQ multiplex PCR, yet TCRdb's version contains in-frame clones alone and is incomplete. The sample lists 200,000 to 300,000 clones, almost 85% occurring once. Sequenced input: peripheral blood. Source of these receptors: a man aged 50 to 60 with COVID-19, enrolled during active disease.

For the CDR3, the DNA is TGTGCCAGCAGTGAAAGTCGGGCGGGGGTGGAGACCCAGTACTTC. It is translated as CASSESRAGVETQYF. The gene calls are TRBV6-1 and TRBJ2-5; 7 bases align to TRBD2. CDR3 length: 15 amino acids. Germline CDR1 reads MNHNS; CDR2 reads SASEGT. V lost 2 bases, J lost 5 bases, and 8 bases stayed unmatched.

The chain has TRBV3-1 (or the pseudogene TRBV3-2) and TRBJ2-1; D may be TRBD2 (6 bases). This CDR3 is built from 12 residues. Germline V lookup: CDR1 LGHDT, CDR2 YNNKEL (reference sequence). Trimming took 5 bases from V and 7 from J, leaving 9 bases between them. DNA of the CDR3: TGTGCCAGCAGCTTTGGGGGGAATGAGCAGTTCTTC. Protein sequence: CASSFGGNEQFF.

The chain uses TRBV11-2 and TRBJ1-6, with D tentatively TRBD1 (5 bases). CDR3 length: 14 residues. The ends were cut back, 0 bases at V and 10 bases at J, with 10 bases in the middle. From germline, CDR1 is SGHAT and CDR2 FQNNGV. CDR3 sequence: CASSLDQGRSPLHF. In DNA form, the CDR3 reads TGTGCCAGCAGCTTAGATCAGGGCCGGTCACCCCTCCACTTT. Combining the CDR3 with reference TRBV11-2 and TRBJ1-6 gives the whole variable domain EAGVAQSPRYKIIEKRQSVAFWCNPISGHATLYWYQQILGQGPKLLIQFQNNGVVDDSQLPKDRFSAERLKGVDSTLKIQPAKLEDSAVYLCASSLDQGRSPLHFGNGTRLTVT.

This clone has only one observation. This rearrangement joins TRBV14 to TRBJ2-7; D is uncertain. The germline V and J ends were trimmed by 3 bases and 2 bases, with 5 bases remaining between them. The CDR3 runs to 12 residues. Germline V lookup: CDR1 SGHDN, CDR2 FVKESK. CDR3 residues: CASSHTAYEQYF. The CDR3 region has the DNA TGTGCCAGCAGCCATACAGCCTACGAGCAGTACTTC.

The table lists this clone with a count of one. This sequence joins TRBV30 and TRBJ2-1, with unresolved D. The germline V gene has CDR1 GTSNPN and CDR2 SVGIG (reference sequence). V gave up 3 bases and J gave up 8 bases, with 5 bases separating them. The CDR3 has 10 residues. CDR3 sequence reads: CAWSDYEQFF. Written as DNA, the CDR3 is TGTGCCTGGAGCGACTATGAGCAGTTCTTC. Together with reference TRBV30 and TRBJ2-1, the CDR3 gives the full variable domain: SQTIHQWPATLVQPVGSPLSLECTVEGTSNPNLYWYRQAAGRGLQLLFYSVGIGQISSEVPQNLSASRPQDRQFILSSKKLLLSDSGFYLCAWSDYEQFFGPGTRLTVL.

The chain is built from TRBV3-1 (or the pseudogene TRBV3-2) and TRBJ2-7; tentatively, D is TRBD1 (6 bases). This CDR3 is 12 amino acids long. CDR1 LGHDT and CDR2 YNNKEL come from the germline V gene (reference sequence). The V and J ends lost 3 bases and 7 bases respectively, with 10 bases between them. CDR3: CASSQGDREQYF. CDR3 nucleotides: TGTGCCAGCAGCCAGGGCGACAGGGAGCAGTACTTC.

CDR3 nucleotides: TGTGCCAGCAGCGGGGGGGACAGGGTAAGGACAGATACGCAGTATTTT. Residues: CASSGGDRVRTDTQYF. The V call is TRBV9, the J call TRBJ2-3; 9 bases are shared with TRBD1. The CDR3 extends over 16 amino acids. CDR1 is SGDLS, CDR2 YYNGEE, per germline. V was pared by 3 bases and J by 3 bases, with 8 bases of the junction left unmatched.

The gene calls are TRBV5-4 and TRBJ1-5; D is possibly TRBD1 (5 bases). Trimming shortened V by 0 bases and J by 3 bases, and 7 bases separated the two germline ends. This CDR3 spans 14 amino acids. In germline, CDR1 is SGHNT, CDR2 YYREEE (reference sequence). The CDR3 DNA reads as TGTGCCAGCAGCTTGGGACAGAACAATCAGCCCCAGCATTTT. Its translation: CASSLGQNNQPQHF.

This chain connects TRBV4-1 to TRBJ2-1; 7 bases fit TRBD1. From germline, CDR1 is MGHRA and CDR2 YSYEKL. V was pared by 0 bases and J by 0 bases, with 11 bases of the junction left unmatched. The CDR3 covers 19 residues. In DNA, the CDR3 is TGCGCCAGCAGCCAAGATCTAATGAGCACAGGGGCCTCCTACAATGAGCAGTTCTTC. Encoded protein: CASSQDLMSTGASYNEQFF.

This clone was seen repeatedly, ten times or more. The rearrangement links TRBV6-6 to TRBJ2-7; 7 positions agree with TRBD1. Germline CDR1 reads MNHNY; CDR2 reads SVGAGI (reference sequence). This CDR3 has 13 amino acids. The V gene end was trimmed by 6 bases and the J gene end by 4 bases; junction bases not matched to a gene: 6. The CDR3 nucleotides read TGTGCCAGCAGCCTGGGACAGACTTACGAGCAGTACTTC. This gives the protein CASSLGQTYEQYF.

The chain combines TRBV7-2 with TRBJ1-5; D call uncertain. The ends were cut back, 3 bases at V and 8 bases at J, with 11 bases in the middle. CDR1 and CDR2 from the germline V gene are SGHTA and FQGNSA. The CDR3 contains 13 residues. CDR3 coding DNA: TGTGCCAGCAGCTTGGCCCTGATCGAGCCCCAGCATTTT. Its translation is CASSLALIEPQHF.

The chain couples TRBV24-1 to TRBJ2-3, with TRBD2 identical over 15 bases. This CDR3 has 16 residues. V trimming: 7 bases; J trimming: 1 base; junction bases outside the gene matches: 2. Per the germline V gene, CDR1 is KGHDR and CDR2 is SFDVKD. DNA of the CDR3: TGTGCCACCAGCCGGACTAGCGGGGGGGGCACAGATACGCAGTATTTT. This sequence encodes CATSRTSGGGTDTQYF.

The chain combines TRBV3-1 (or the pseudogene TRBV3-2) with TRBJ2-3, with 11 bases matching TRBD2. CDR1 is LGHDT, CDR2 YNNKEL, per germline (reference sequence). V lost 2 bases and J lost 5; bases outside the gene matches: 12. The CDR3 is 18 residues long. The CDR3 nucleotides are TGTGCCAGCAGCCAAACGGAGAGGGCTAGCGGGGGGAAAGATACGCAGTATTTT. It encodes CASSQTERASGGKDTQYF.

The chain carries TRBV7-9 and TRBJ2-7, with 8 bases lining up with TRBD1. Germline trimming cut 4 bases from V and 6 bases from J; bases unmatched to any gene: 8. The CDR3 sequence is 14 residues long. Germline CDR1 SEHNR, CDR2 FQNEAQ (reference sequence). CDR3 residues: CASSYSGQGGEQYF. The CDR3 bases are TGTGCCAGCAGCTATTCCGGACAGGGTGGCGAGCAGTACTTC.

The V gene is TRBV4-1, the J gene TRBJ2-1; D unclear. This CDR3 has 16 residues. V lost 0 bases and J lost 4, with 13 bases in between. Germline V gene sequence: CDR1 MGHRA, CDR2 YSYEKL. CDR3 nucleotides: TGCGCCAGCAGCCAAGAAGTCCGTCTACCTTACAATGAGCAGTTCTTC. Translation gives CASSQEVRLPYNEQFF.

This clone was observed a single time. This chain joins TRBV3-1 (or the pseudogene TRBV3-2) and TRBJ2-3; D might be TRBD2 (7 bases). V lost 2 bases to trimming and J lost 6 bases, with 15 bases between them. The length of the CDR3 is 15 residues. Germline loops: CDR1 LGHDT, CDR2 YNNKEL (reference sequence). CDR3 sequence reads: CASSQMAGASDTQYF. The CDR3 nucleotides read TGTGCCAGCAGCCAAATGGCGGGGGCCTCGGATACGCAGTATTTT.

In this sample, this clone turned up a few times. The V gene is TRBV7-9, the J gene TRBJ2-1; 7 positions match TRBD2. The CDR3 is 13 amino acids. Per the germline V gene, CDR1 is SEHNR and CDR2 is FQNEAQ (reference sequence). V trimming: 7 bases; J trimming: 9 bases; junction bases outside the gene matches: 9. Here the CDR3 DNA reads TGTGCCAGCAACAGCGTTACGGGGGGTGAGCAGTTCTTC. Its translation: CASNSVTGGEQFF. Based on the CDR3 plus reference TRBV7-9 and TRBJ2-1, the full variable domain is DTGVSQNPRHKITKRGQNVTFRCDPISEHNRLYWYRQTLGQGPEFLTYFQNEAQLEKSRLLSDRFSAERPKGSFSTLEIQRTEQGDSAMYLCASNSVTGGEQFFGPGTRLTVL.

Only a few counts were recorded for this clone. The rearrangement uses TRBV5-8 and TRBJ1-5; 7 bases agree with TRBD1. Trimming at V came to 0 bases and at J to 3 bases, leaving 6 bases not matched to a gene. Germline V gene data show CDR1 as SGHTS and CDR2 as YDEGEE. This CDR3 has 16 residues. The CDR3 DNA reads TGTGCCAGCAGCTTGGGTCAGGGGGTGTACAATCAGCCCCAGCATTTT. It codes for CASSLGQGVYNQPQHF.

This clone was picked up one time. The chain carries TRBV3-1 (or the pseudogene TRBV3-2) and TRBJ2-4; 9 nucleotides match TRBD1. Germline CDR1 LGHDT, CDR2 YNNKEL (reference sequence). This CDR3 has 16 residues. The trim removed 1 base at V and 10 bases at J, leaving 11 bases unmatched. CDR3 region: CASSQGDRVAAMIQYF. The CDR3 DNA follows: TGTGCCAGCAGCCAAGGGGACAGGGTGGCGGCGATGATTCAGTACTTC.